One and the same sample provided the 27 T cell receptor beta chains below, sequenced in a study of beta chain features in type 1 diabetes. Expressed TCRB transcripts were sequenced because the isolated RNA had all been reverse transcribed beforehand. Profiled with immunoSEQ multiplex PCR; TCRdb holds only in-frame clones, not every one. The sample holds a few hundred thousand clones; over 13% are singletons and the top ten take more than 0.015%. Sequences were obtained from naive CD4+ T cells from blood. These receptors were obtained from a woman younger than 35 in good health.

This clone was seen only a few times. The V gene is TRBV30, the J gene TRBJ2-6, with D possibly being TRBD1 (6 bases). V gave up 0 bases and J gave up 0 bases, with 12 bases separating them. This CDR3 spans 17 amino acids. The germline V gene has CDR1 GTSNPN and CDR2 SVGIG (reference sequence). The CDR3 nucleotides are TGTGCCTGGAGTGTAGGGGGACGGTTCTCTGGGGCCAACGTCCTGACTTTC. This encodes CAWSVGGRFSGANVLTF.

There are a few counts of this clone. The CDR3 DNA reads as TGTGCCAGCAGCTTGTCCACATCCGATGAAGCTTTCTTT. It is translated as CASSLSTSDEAFF. The rearrangement uses TRBV5-4 and TRBJ1-1, with D uncertain. Trimming removed 1 base at V and 7 bases at J, with 11 bases between. CDR1 is SGHNT and CDR2 is YYREEE in the germline V gene (reference sequence). CDR3 size: 13 residues. Full variable domain (remainder filled in from reference TRBV5-4 and TRBJ1-1): ETGVTQSPTHLIKTRGQQVTLRCSSQSGHNTVSWYQQALGQGPQFIFQYYREEENGRGNFPPRFSGLQFPNYSSELNVNALELDDSALYLCASSLSTSDEAFFGQGTRLTVV.

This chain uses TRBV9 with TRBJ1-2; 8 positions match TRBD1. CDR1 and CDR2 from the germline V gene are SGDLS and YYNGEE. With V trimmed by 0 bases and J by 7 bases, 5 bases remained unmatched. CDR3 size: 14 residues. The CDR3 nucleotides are TGTGCCAGCAGCGTAGAACCGGACAGGGCTGGCTACACCTTC. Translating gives CASSVEPDRAGYTF.

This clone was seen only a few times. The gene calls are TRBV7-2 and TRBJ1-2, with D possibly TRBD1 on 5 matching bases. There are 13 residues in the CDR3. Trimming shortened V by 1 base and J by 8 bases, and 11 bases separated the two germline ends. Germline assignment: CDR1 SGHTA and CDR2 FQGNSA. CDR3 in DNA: TGTGCCAGCAGCTTAGTCGGGGGTAGAGGCTACACCTTC. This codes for CASSLVGGRGYTF.

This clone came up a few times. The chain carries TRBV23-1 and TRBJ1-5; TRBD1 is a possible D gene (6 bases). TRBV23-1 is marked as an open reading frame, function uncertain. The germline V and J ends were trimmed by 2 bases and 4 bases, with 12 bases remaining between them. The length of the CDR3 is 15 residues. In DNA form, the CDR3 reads TGCGCCAGCAGTCAAGACGACAGGAGAAATCAGCCCCAGCATTTT. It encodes CASSQDDRRNQPQHF.

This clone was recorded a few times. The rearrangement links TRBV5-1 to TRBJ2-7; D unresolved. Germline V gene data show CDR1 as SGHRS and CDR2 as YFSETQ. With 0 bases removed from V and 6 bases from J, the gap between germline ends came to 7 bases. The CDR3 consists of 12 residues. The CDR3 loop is CASSLGLSEQYF. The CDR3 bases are TGCGCCAGCAGCTTGGGTCTCAGCGAGCAGTACTTC.

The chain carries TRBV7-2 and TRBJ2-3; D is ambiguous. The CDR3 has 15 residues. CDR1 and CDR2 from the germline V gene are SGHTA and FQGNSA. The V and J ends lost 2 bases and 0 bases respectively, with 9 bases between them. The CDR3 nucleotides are TGTGCCAGCAGCTTACGGGTATTGAGCACAGATACGCAGTATTTT. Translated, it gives CASSLRVLSTDTQYF.

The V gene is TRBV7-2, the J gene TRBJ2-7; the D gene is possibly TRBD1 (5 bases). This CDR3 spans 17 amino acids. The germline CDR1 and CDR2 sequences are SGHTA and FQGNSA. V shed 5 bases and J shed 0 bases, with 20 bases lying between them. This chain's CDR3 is CASSPENWGGRSYEQYF. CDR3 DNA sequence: TGTGCCAGCAGCCCAGAGAATTGGGGCGGCCGCTCCTACGAGCAGTACTTC.

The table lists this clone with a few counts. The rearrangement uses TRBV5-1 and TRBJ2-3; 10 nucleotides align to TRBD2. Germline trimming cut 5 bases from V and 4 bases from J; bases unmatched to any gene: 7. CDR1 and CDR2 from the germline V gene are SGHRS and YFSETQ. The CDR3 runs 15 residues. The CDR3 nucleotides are TGCGCCAGCAGGACCCTAGCGGGAGTACCAGATACGCAGTATTTT. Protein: CASRTLAGVPDTQYF.

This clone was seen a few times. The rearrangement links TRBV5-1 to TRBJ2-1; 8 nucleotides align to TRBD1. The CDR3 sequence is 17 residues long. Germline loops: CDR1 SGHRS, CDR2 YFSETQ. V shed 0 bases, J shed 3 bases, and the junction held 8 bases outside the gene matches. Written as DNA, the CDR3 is TGCGCCAGCAGCTTGGCCACTGGCAGGGGGCTCTACAATGAGCAGTTCTTC. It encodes CASSLATGRGLYNEQFF.

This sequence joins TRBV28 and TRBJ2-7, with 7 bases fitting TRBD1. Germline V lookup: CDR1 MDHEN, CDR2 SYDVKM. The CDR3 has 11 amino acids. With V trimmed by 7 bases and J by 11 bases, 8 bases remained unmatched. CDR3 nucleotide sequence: TGTGCCAGCACCCGAGGACAGGTCGAGTACTTC. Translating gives CASTRGQVEYF.

CDR3 bases: TGTGCCAGCAGCTCCGGAGGTTATCCTAACTATGGCTACACCTTC. Amino acid sequence: CASSSGGYPNYGYTF. The chain employs TRBV5-4 and TRBJ1-2; D gene uncertain. The length of the CDR3 is 15 residues. Trimming shortened V by 3 bases and J by 0 bases, and 12 bases separated the two germline ends. CDR1 SGHNT and CDR2 YYREEE come from the germline V gene (reference sequence).

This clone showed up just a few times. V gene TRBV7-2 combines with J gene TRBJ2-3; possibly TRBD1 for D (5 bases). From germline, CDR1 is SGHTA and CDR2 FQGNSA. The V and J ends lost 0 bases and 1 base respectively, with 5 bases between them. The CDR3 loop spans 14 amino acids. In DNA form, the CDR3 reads TGTGCCAGCAGCTTAGCGACAGGCACAGATACGCAGTATTTT. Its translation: CASSLATGTDTQYF.

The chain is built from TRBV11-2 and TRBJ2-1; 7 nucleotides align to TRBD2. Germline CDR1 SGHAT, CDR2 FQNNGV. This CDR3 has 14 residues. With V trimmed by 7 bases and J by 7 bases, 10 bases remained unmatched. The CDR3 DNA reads TGTGCCAGCATCACCGGGACTACCGGGAATGAGCAGTTCTTC. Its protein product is CASITGTTGNEQFF.

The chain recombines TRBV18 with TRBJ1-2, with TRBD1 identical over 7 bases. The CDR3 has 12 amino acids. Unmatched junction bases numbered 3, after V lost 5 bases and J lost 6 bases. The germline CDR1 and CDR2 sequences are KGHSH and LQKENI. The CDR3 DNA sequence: TGTGCCAGCTCAGGGGACAGAGATGGCTACACCTTC. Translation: CASSGDRDGYTF.

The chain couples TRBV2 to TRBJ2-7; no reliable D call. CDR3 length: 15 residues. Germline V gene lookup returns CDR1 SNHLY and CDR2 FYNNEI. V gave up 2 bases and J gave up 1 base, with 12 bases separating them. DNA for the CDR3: TGTGCCAGCAGTGAATATCGGGTGAGGTCCTACGAGCAGTACTTC. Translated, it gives CASSEYRVRSYEQYF.

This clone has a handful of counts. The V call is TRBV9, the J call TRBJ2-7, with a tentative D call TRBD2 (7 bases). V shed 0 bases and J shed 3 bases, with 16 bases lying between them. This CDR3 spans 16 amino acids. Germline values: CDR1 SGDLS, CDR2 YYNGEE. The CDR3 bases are TGTGCCAGCAGCGTAGATTTGGGAGGGACAATCTACGAGCAGTACTTC. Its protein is CASSVDLGGTIYEQYF.

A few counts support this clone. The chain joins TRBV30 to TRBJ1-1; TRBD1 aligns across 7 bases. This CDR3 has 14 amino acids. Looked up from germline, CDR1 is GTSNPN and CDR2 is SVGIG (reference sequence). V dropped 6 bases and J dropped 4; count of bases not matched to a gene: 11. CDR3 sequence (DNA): TGTGCCTGCGATCGGGGACAGCGGGTCACTGAAGCTTTCTTT. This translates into CACDRGQRVTEAFF.

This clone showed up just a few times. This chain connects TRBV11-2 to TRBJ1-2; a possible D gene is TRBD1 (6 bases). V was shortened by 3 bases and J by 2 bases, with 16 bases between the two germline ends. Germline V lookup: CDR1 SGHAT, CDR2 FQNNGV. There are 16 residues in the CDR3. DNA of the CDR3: TGTGCCAGCAGCTTCAGGACAGAAAGAGCGAACTATGGCTACACCTTC. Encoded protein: CASSFRTERANYGYTF.

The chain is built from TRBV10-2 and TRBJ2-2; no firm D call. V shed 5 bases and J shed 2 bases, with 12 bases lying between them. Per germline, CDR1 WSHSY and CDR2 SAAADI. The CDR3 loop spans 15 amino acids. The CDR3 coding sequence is TGCGCCAGCAGTCCGAGACAAGATAACACCGGGGAGCTGTTTTTT. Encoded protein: CASSPRQDNTGELFF.

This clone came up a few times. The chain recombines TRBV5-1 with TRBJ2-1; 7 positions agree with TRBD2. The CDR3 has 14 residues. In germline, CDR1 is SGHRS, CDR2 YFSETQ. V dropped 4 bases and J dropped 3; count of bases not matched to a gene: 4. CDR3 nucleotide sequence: TGCGCCAGCAGCCTAGCGGAAATCTACAATGAGCAGTTCTTC. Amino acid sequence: CASSLAEIYNEQFF.

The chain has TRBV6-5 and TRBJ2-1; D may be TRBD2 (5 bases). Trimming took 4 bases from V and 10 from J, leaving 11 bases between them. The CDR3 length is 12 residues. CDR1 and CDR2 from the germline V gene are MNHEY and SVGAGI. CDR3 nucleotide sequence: TGTGCCAGCAGTTTCAATGGACTGGAGCAGTTCTTC. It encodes CASSFNGLEQFF.

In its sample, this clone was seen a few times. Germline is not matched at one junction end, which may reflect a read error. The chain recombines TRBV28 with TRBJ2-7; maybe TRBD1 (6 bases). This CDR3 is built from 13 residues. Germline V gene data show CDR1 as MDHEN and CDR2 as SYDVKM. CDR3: CASSSPQGSQGRF. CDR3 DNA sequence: TGTGCCAGCAGTTCCCCCCAGGGATCCCAGGGGCGCTTC.

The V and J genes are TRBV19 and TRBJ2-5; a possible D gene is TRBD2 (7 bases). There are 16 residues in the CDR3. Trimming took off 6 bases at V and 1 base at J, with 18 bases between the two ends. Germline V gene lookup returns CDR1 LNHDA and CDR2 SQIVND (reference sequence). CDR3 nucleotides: TGTGCCAGTAGCCAGTTTGGGGGGGCCCTCCAAGAGACCCAGTACTTC. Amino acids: CASSQFGGALQETQYF.

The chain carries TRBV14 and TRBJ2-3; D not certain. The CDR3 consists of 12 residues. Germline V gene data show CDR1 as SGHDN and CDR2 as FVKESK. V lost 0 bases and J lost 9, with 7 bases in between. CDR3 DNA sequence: TGTGCCAGCAGCCAAGATAGAACGACGCAGTATTTT. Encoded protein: CASSQDRTTQYF.

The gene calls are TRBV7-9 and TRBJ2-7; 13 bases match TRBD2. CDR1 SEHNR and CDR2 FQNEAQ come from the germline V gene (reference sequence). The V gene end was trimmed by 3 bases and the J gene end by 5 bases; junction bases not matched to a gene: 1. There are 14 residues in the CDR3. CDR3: CASSFGLAGDEQYF. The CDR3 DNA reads TGTGCCAGCAGCTTTGGACTAGCGGGAGACGAGCAGTACTTC. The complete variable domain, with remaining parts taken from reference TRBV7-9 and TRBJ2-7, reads DTGVSQNPRHKITKRGQNVTFRCDPISEHNRLYWYRQTLGQGPEFLTYFQNEAQLEKSRLLSDRFSAERPKGSFSTLEIQRTEQGDSAMYLCASSFGLAGDEQYFGPGTRLTVT.

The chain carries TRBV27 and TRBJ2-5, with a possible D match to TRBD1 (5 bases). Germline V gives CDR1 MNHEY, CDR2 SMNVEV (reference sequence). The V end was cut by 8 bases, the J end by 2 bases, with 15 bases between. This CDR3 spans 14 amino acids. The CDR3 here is CASGYWGRQETQYF. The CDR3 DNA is TGTGCCAGCGGGTACTGGGGCAGACAAGAGACCCAGTACTTC.